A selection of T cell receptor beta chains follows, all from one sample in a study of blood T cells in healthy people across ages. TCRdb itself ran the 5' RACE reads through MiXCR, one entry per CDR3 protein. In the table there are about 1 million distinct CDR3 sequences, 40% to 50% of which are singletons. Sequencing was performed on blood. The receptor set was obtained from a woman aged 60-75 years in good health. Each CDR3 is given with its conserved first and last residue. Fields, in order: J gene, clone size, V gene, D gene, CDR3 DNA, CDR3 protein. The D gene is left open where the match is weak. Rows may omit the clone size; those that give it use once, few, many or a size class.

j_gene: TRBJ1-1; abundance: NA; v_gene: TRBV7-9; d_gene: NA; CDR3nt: TGTGCCAGCAGCCCACTTCGGGAGGGGGCTTTCTTT; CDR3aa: CASSPLREGAFF
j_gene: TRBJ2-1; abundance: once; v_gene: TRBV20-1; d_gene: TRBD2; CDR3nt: TGCAGTGCTCTGGGACTAGCGGGGTCCTTCTCCTACAATGAGCAGTTCTTC; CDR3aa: CSALGLAGSFSYNEQFF
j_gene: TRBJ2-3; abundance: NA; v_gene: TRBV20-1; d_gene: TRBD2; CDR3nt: TGCAGTGCTGGTAGCGGGAGGGGATCTAGCACAGATACGCAGTATTTT; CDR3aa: CSAGSGRGSSTDTQYF
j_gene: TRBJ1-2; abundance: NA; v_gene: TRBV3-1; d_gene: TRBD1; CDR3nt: TGTGCCAGCAGCCCCAGGACAGGGGTGGGTGGCTACACCTTC; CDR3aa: CASSPRTGVGGYTF
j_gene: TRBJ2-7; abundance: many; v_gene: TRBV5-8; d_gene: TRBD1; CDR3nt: TGTGCCAGCAGTTTGGGACAGGCGGGTTCCTACGAGCAGTACTTC; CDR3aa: CASSLGQAGSYEQYF
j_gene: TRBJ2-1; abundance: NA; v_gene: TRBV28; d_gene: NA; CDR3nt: TGTGCCAGCAGTACAGCCGATGAGCAGTTCTTC; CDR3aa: CASSTADEQFF
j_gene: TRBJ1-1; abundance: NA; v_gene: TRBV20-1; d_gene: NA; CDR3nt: TGCAGTGCTAGGGACTACATGAACACTGAAGCTTTCTTT; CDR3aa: CSARDYMNTEAFF
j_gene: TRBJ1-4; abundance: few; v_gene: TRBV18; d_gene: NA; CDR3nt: TGTGCCAGCTCACCACGGGGGACAACTAATGAAAAACTGTTTTTT; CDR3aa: CASSPRGTTNEKLFF
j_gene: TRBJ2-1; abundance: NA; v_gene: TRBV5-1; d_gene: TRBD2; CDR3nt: TGCGCCAGCAGCTTGGTCGCTAGCGGGAGTGTAAGGAATGAGCAGTTCTTC; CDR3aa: CASSLVASGSVRNEQFF
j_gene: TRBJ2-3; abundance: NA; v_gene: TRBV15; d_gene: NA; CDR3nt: TGTGCCACCAGCAGGGCCCAGGGCATAGATACGCAGTATTTT; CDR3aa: CATSRAQGIDTQYF
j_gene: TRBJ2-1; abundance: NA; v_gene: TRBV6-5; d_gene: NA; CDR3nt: TGTGCCAGCAGTTCCGCGGGACCTAACAATGAGCAGTTCTTC; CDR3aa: CASSSAGPNNEQFF
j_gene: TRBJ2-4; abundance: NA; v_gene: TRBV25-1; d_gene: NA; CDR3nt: TGTGCCAGCACAACAGGGGCCAAAAACATTCAGTACTTC; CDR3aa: CASTTGAKNIQYF
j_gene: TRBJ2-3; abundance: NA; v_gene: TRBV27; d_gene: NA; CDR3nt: TGTGCCAGCAGTTTATACTTTCCAGGGGAACTCACAGATACGCAGTATTTT; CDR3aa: CASSLYFPGELTDTQYF
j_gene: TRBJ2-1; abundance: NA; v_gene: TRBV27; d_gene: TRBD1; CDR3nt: TGTGCCAGCAGTCCCTGGACAGGGCAGTTTGTAAATGAGCAGTTCTTC; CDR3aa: CASSPWTGQFVNEQFF
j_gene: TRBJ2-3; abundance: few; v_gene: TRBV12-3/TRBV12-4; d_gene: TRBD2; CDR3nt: TGTGCCAGCAGGAAGGGGACTAGCGGGAGAAGGAATACGCAGTATTTT; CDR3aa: CASRKGTSGRRNTQYF
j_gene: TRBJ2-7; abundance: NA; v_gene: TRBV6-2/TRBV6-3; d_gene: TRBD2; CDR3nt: TGTGCCAGCAGTTACCAACTAGCGCCTTCCTACGAGCAGTACTTC; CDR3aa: CASSYQLAPSYEQYF
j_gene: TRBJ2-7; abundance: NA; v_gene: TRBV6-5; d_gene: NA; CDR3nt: TGTGCCAGCAGCCAACCCTCAGGACCTCAGGGCGAGCAGTACTTC; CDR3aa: CASSQPSGPQGEQYF
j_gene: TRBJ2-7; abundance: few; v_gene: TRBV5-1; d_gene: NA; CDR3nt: TGCGCCAGCAGCCCTGGACGGGGCCGAGGGAACCACGAGCAGTACTTC; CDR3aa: CASSPGRGRGNHEQYF
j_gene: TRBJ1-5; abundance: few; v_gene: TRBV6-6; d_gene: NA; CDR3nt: TGTGCCAGCAGTTATGGCCCTGGGGTTCAGCCCCAGCATTTT; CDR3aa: CASSYGPGVQPQHF
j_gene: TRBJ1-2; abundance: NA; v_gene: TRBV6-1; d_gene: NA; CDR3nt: TGTGCCAGCAGTCATAGTGAATACCGCCGTCTTGGTGGCTACACCTTC; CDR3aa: CASSHSEYRRLGGYTF
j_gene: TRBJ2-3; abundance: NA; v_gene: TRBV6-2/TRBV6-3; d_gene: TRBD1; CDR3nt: TGTGCCAGCAGTTACTCGTTTCGGGACAGGGGCACAGATACGCAGTATTTT; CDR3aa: CASSYSFRDRGTDTQYF
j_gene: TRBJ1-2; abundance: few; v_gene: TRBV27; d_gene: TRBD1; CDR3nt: TGTGCCAGCAGTTTATTAGGACAGGGGGCGTTTGGCTACACCTTC; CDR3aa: CASSLLGQGAFGYTF
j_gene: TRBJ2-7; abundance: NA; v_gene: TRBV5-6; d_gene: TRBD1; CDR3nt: TGTGCCAGCAGCTTGCAGGGACAGCCCCCCTACGAGCAGTACTTC; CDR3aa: CASSLQGQPPYEQYF
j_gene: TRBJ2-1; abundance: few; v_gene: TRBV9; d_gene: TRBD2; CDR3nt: TGTGCCAGCAGCCCTCGGACTAGCGGTTTCGGATCCGGGGGCAATGAGCAGTTCTTC; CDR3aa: CASSPRTSGFGSGGNEQFF
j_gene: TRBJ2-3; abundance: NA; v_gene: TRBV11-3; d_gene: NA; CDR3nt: TGTGCCAGCAGCTTAGGCGGGGACCCAGATACGCAGTATTTT; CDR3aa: CASSLGGDPDTQYF
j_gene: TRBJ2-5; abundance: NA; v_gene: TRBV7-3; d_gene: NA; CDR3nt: TGTGCCAGCAGCTTAACGGGGAGTGGCCAAGAGACCCAGTACTTC; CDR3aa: CASSLTGSGQETQYF
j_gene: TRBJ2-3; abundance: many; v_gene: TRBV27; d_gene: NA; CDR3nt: TGTGCCAGCAGTTTATCGGTGACAGATACGCAGTATTTT; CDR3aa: CASSLSVTDTQYF
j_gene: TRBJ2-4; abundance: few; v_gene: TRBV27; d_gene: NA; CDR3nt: TGTGCCAGCAGTTCGAGCACCCGAGGTCGGACCAAAAACATTCAGTACTTC; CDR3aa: CASSSSTRGRTKNIQYF
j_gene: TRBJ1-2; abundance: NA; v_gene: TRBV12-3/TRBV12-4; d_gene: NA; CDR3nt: TGTGCCAGCAGTTTAAGGGCAGGGAACTATGGCTACACCTTC; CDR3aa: CASSLRAGNYGYTF